The 30 T cell receptor beta chains listed next were all sequenced from one sample in a study of monozygotic twins with inflammatory bowel disease. TCRdb re-called the 5' RACE reads and shows each CDR3 protein once, DNA omitted. In all, the sample yields roughly 100,000 distinct CDR3 sequences. Sequencing was done on a sample of blood. These receptors were taken from a human donor with ulcerative colitis or Crohn's disease, or a healthy co-twin of an affected twin (not recorded which).

This chain joins TRBV5-5 and TRBJ2-2; TCRdb's assignment of TRBD1 cannot be checked, as there is no DNA. Germline V gene lookup returns CDR1 SGHKS and CDR2 YYEKEE (reference sequence). The CDR3 has 11 residues. The CDR3 sequence: CAGRGDGELFF.

V usage is TRBV20-1 and J usage is TRBJ2-1; the TCRdb call, TRBD1, lacks DNA for checking. Germline V gene lookup returns CDR1 DFQATT and CDR2 SNEGSKA (reference sequence). The CDR3 sequence is 14 residues long. The CDR3 sequence: CSAPLRGLRNEQFF.

V gene TRBV7-2 combines with J gene TRBJ1-2. Germline assignment: CDR1 SGHTA and CDR2 FQGNSA. CDR3 length: 14 residues. Here the CDR3 reads CASSLAGGNYGYTF.

The chain has TRBV9 and TRBJ2-1; TCRdb selects TRBD2, and the lack of DNA leaves this call unchecked. In germline, CDR1 is SGDLS, CDR2 YYNGEE. The CDR3 covers 17 residues. This CDR3 is CASSPRPTSGRNNEQFF. Combining the CDR3 with reference TRBV9 and TRBJ2-1 gives the whole variable domain DSGVTQTPKHLITATGQRVTLRCSPRSGDLSVYWYQQSLDQGLQFLIQYYNGEERAKGNILERFSAQQFPDLHSELNLSSLELGDSALYFCASSPRPTSGRNNEQFFGPGTRLTVL.

The chain couples TRBV19 to TRBJ1-2; TCRdb picks TRBD1, but there is no DNA to check that call. The V gene's germline CDR1 is LNHDA and CDR2 SQIVND (reference sequence). The CDR3 extends over 15 amino acids. The CDR3 here is CASSIRTDRPYGYTF.

V is TRBV11-2 and J is TRBJ2-5; absent DNA, TCRdb's TRBD1 call cannot be checked. Germline V gene sequence: CDR1 SGHAT, CDR2 FQNNGV. The length of the CDR3 is 14 residues. CDR3 sequence: CASSEGQARETQYF.

This chain joins TRBV19 and TRBJ1-5; the D gene TCRdb calls, TRBD1, cannot be checked with no DNA. CDR1 is LNHDA and CDR2 is SQIVND in the germline V gene (reference sequence). CDR3 length: 15 residues. CDR3: CASSMDRASNQPQHF.

The rearrangement links TRBV9 to TRBJ2-7; TCRdb's D call, TRBD1, is unchecked because there is no DNA. The CDR3 has 14 residues. Germline loops: CDR1 SGDLS, CDR2 YYNGEE. The CDR3 reads CASSPRDTDYEQYF. Looking up the rest from reference TRBV9 and TRBJ2-7 gives the full variable domain: DSGVTQTPKHLITATGQRVTLRCSPRSGDLSVYWYQQSLDQGLQFLIQYYNGEERAKGNILERFSAQQFPDLHSELNLSSLELGDSALYFCASSPRDTDYEQYFGPGTRLTVT.

The V call is TRBV7-8, the J call TRBJ2-3; with no DNA, the TCRdb D assignment of TRBD2 cannot be verified. Germline V gene lookup returns CDR1 SGHVS and CDR2 FQNEAQ. This CDR3 has 17 amino acids. CDR3 residues: CASSLVGGLAETDTQYF.

This chain links TRBV5-1 with TRBJ2-1; TCRdb selects TRBD2, and the lack of DNA leaves this call unchecked. The CDR3 extends over 15 amino acids. Germline V gives CDR1 SGHRS, CDR2 YFSETQ. CDR3 loop: CASSHTKAGGNEQFF.

V and J are TRBV12-3 or TRBV12-4 and TRBJ1-3. This CDR3 has 13 residues. CDR3 region: CASSEVLGNTIYF.

The J gene is TRBJ2-2, the V gene TRBV7-2; TCRdb's D call of TRBD2 is untestable without DNA. The CDR3 is made up of 15 amino acids. CDR1 is SGHTA and CDR2 is FQGNSA in the germline V gene. CDR3 amino acids: CASRKRQGNTGELFF. Complete variable domain (other parts from reference TRBV7-2 and TRBJ2-2): GAGVSQSPSNKVTEKGKDVELRCDPISGHTALYWYRQSLGQGLEFLIYFQGNSAPDKSGLPSDRFSAERTGGSVSTLTIQRTQQEDSAVYLCASRKRQGNTGELFFGEGSRLTVL.

The J gene is TRBJ2-1, the V gene TRBV14; the TCRdb D gene call, TRBD2, has no DNA to confirm it. The CDR3 is 17 residues long. CDR1 and CDR2 from the germline V gene are SGHDN and FVKESK. The CDR3 reads CASSRGLAGADYNEQFF.

The CDR3 loop is CASSLKGSYEQYF. The chain uses TRBV11-2 and TRBJ2-7. The CDR3 contains 13 residues. Per germline, CDR1 SGHAT and CDR2 FQNNGV. Filled out from reference TRBV11-2 and TRBJ2-7, the complete variable domain reads EAGVAQSPRYKIIEKRQSVAFWCNPISGHATLYWYQQILGQGPKLLIQFQNNGVVDDSQLPKDRFSAERLKGVDSTLKIQPAKLEDSAVYLCASSLKGSYEQYFGPGTRLTVT.

The CDR3: CASSLIASRTEAFF. V gene TRBV5-1 combines with J gene TRBJ1-1. This CDR3 comprises 14 residues. Germline assignment: CDR1 SGHRS and CDR2 YFSETQ.

This rearrangement joins TRBV4-3 to TRBJ2-4. CDR1 and CDR2 from the germline V gene are LGHNA and YSLEER. This CDR3 is 16 amino acids long. The CDR3 sequence: CASSQETVIAKNIQYF.

V gene TRBV5-4 combines with J gene TRBJ2-3. The length of the CDR3 is 14 residues. Germline V CDR1 and CDR2: SGHNT, YYREEE (reference sequence). CDR3 region: CASSAERWPDTQYF.

The J gene is TRBJ2-4, the V gene TRBV27; TCRdb indicates TRBD1, and absent DNA this call remains unverified. Germline CDR1 and CDR2: MNHEY and SMNVEV (reference sequence). The CDR3 covers 17 residues. CDR3 amino acids: CASSLSRDRLAKNIQYF.

This chain uses TRBV20-1 with TRBJ2-5; TCRdb indicates TRBD2, and absent DNA this call remains unverified. Per the germline V gene, CDR1 is DFQATT and CDR2 is SNEGSKA (reference sequence). The CDR3 is 15 amino acids. The CDR3 loop reads CSVKGSGRSLETQYF.

The chain recombines TRBV11-3 with TRBJ2-1; TCRdb picks TRBD1, but there is no DNA to check that call. Per the germline V gene, CDR1 is SGHNT and CDR2 is YENEEA. This CDR3 contains 15 residues. This CDR3 reads CASSLVGGDYNEQFF.

The chain carries TRBV5-1 and TRBJ2-7; TCRdb's D call of TRBD1 is untestable without DNA. CDR3 size: 15 residues. The V gene's germline CDR1 is SGHRS and CDR2 YFSETQ. The CDR3 is CASSPGQGRLYEQYF.

The chain links TRBV12-3 or TRBV12-4 to TRBJ2-1; TCRdb proposes TRBD1, but this gene call is untestable without DNA. The CDR3 runs 14 residues. The CDR3 spells CASSLRDGYNEQFF.

The chain recombines TRBV12-3 or TRBV12-4 with TRBJ1-4. This CDR3 spans 14 amino acids. CDR3 protein: CASSLALGDEKLFF.

The chain combines TRBV10-3 with TRBJ2-7; TCRdb gives TRBD2 as the D gene, but with no DNA this cannot be confirmed. CDR1 is ENHRY and CDR2 is SYGVKD in the germline V gene. This CDR3 has 15 amino acids. CDR3 in amino acids: CAISDWTSGAYEQYF.

The chain employs TRBV20-1 and TRBJ1-2; TCRdb selects TRBD1, and the lack of DNA leaves this call unchecked. From germline, CDR1 is DFQATT and CDR2 SNEGSKA (reference sequence). The CDR3 runs 12 residues. The CDR3 sequence: CSATDRGSGYTF.

The V and J genes are TRBV20-1 and TRBJ2-7; TCRdb calls TRBD1, which cannot be checked without DNA. CDR1 DFQATT and CDR2 SNEGSKA come from the germline V gene (reference sequence). This CDR3 is built from 13 residues. The CDR3 spells CSVTRGTAYEQYF.

V is TRBV10-1 and J is TRBJ2-7; without DNA, the TCRdb call of TRBD1 cannot be checked. Germline CDR1 WNHNN, CDR2 SYGVQD (reference sequence). The CDR3 is 12 amino acids. CDR3 loop: CASSEWGSGQYF.

The V and J genes are TRBV19 and TRBJ1-5; lacking DNA, the TRBD1 call made by TCRdb goes unchecked. The CDR3 has 14 amino acids. The germline V gene has CDR1 LNHDA and CDR2 SQIVND (reference sequence). CDR3 sequence: CASRTGTGGQPQHF.

The chain recombines TRBV27 with TRBJ2-7. Germline lookup yields CDR1 MNHEY and CDR2 SMNVEV (reference sequence). This CDR3 has 17 amino acids. The CDR3 loop is CASSFSTQLAATSEQYF.

This chain's CDR3 is CASSEYGQSYGYTF. The chain couples TRBV25-1 to TRBJ1-2. The CDR3 extends over 14 amino acids. Germline CDR1 MGHDK, CDR2 SYGVNS.